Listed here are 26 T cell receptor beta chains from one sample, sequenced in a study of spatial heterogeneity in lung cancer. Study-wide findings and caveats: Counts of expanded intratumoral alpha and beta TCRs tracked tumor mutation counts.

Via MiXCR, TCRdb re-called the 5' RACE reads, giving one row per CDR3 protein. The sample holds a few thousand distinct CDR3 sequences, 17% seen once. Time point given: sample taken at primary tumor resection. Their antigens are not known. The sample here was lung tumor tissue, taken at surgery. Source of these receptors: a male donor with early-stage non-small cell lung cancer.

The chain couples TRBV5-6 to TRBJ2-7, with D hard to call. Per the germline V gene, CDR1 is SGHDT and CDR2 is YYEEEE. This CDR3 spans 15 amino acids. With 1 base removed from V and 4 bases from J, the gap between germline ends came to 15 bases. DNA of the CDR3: TGTGCCAGCAGCTTGCCAGGACCTTTATCGTACGAGCAGTACTTC. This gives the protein CASSLPGPLSYEQYF.

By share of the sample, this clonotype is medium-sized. The CDR3 bases are TGCAGCGTCTGGATTCCTCTTATCGGGCAGTACTTC. Residues: CSVWIPLIGQYF. The chain combines TRBV29-1 with TRBJ2-7; D not certain. The V gene lost 6 bases and the J gene lost 9 bases, with 18 bases spanning the gap. Germline loops: CDR1 SQVTM, CDR2 ANQGSEA. CDR3 size: 12 residues.

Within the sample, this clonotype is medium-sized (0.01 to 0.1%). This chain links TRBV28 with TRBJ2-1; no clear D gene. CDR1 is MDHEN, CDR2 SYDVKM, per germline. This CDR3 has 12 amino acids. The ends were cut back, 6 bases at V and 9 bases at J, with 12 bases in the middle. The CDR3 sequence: CASSEEASEQFF. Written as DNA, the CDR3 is TGTGCCAGCAGCGAAGAGGCTAGTGAGCAGTTCTTC.

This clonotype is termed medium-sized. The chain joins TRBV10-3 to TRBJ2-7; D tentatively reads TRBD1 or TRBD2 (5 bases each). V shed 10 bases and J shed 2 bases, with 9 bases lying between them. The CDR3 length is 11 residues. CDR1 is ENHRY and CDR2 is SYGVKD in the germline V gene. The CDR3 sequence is CATGTAYEQYF. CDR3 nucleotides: TGTGCCACCGGGACGGCCTACGAGCAGTACTTC.

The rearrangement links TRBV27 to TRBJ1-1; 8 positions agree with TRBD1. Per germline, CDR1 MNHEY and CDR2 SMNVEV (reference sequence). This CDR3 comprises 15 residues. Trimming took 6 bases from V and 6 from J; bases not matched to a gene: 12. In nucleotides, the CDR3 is TGTGCCAGCAGGCCCAACGCAGGGGGCTCGGCTGAAGCTTTCTTT. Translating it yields CASRPNAGGSAEAFF.

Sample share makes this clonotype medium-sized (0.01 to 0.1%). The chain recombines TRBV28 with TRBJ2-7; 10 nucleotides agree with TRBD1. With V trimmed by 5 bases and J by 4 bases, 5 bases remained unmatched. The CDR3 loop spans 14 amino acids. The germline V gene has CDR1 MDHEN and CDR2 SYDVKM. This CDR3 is CASSRTGGLYEQYF. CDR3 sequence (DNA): TGTGCCAGCAGTAGGACAGGGGGACTGTACGAGCAGTACTTC.

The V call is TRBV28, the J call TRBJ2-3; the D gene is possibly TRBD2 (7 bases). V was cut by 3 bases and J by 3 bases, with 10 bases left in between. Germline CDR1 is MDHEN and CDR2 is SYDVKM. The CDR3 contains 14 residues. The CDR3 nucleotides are TGTGCCAGCAGTTTGGGGGGGGCTACAGATACGCAGTATTTT. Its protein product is CASSLGGATDTQYF.

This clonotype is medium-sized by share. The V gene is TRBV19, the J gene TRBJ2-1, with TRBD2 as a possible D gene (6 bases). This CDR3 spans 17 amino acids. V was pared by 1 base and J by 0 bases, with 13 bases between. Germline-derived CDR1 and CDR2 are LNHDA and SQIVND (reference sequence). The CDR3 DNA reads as TGTGCCAGTAGTATAGGTAATAGCGGAGGCTCCTACAATGAGCAGTTCTTC. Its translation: CASSIGNSGGSYNEQFF.

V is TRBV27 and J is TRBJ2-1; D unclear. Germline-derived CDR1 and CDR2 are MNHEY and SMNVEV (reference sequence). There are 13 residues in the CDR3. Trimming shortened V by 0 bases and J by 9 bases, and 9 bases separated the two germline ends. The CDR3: CASSLSQVGEQFF. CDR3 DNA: TGTGCCAGCAGTTTATCGCAGGTGGGTGAGCAGTTCTTC.

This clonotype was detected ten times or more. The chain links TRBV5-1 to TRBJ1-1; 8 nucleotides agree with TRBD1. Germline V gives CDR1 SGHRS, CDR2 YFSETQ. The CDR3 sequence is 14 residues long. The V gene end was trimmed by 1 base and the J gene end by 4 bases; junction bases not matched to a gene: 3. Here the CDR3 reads CASSLQGAGTEAFF. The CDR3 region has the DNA TGCGCCAGCAGCTTGCAGGGGGCAGGCACTGAAGCTTTCTTT.

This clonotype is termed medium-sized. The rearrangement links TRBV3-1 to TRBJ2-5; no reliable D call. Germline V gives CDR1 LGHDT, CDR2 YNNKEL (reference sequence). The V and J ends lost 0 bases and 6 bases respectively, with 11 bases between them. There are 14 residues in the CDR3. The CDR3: CASSQDRLAQTQYF. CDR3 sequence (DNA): TGTGCCAGCAGCCAAGATCGATTAGCCCAGACCCAGTACTTC.

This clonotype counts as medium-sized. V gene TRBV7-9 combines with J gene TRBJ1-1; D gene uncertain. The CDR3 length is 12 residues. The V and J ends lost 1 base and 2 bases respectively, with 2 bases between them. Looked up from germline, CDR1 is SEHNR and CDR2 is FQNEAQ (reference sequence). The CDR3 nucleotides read TGTGCCAGCAGCTTAGAAAACACTGAAGCTTTCTTT. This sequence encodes CASSLENTEAFF.

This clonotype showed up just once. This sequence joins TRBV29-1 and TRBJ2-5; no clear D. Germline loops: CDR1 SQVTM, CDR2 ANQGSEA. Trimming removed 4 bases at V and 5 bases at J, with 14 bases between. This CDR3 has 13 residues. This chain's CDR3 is CSVGASVGETQYF. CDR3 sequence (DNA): TGCAGCGTTGGAGCGTCTGTTGGGGAGACCCAGTACTTC.

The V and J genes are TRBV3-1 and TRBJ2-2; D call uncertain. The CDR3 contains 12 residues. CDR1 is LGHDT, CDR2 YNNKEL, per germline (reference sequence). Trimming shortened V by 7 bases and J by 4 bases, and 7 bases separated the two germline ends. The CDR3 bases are TGTGCCAGCACCTACAGCACCGGGGAGCTGTTTTTT. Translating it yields CASTYSTGELFF.

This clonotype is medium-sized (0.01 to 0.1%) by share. The CDR3 loop is CASSEWTGSNQPQHF. CDR3 DNA: TGTGCCAGCAGTGAATGGACAGGGAGTAATCAGCCCCAGCATTTT. The rearrangement joins TRBV6-1 to TRBJ1-5; TRBD1 agrees at 8 bases. V lost 2 bases and J lost 4; bases outside the gene matches: 4. The CDR3 extends over 15 amino acids. The germline V gene has CDR1 MNHNS and CDR2 SASEGT.

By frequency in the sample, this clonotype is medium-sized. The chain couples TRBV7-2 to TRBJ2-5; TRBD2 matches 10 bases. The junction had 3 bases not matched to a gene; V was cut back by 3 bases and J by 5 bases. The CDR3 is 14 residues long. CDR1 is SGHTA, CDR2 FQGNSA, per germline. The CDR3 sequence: CASSFIAGGETQYF. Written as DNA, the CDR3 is TGTGCCAGCAGCTTTATAGCGGGGGGCGAGACCCAGTACTTC.

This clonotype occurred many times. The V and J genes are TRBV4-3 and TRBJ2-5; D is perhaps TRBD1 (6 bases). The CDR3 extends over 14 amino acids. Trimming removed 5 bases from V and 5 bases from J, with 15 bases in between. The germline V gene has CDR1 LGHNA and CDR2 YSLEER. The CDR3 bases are TGCGCCAGCAGCAAGGACAGCCACTTGGAGACCCAGTACTTC. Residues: CASSKDSHLETQYF.

CDR3 amino acids: CSAVRQPASYEQYF. CDR3 nucleotides: TGCAGTGCTGTCCGACAGCCAGCCTCCTACGAGCAGTACTTC. The rearrangement links TRBV20-1 to TRBJ2-7; D possibly corresponds to TRBD1 (5 bases). CDR1 is DFQATT and CDR2 is SNEGSKA in the germline V gene (reference sequence). The germline V and J ends were trimmed by 5 bases and 0 bases, with 14 bases remaining between them. The CDR3 has 14 amino acids.

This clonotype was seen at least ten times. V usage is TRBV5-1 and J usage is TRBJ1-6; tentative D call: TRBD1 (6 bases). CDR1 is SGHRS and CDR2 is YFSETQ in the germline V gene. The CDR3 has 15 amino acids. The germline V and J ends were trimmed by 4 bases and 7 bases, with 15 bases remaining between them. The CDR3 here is CASSLQGGDNSPLHF. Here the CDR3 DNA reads TGCGCCAGCAGCCTACAGGGAGGTGACAATTCACCCCTCCACTTT.

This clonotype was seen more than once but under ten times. The DNA for the CDR3 is TGCAGTTTGGTTGGGACAGCCTCCTACGAGCAGTACTTC. Encoded protein: CSLVGTASYEQYF. The V gene is TRBV20-1, the J gene TRBJ2-7; 7 bases are a match to TRBD1. CDR1 and CDR2 (germline): DFQATT, SNEGSKA (reference sequence). This CDR3 is built from 13 residues. The junction had 7 bases not matched to a gene; V was cut back by 8 bases and J by 0 bases.

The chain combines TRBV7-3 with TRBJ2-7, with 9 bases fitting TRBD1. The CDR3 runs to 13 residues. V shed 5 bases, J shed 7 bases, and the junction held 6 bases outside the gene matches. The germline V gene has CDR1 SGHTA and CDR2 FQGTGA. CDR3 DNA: TGTGCCAGCAGCGCGGGACAGGGCTTGGAGCAGTACTTC. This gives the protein CASSAGQGLEQYF. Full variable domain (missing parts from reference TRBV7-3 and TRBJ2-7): GAGVSQTPSNKVTEKGKYVELRCDPISGHTALYWYRQSLGQGPEFLIYFQGTGAADDSGLPNDRFFAVRPEGSVSTLKIQRTERGDSAVYLCASSAGQGLEQYFGPGTRLTVT.

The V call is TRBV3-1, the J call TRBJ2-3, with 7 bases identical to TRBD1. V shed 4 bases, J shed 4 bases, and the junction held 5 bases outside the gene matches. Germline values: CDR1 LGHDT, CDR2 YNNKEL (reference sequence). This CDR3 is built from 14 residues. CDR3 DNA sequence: TGTGCCAGCAGCCTCTCAGGGGGTTCAGATACGCAGTATTTT. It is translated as CASSLSGGSDTQYF.

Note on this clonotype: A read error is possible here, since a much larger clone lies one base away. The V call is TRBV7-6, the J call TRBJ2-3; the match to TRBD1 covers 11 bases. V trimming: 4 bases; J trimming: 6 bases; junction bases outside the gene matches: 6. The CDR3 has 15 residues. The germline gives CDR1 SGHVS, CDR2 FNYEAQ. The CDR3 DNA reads TGTGCCAGCAGCTCGTCCGGGACAGGGGGGGATACGCAGTATTTT. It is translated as CASSSSGTGGDTQYF.

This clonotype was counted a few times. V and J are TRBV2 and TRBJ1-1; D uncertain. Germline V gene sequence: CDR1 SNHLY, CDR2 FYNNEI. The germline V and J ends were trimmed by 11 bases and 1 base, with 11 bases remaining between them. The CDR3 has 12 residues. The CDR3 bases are TGTGCCGGAGTAAGAGCGAACACTGAAGCTTTCTTT. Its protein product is CAGVRANTEAFF.

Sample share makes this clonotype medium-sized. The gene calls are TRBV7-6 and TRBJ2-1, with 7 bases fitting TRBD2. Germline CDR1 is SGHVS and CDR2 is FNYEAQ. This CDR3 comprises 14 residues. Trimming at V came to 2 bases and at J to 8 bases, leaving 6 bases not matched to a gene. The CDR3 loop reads CASSLIREGDEQFF. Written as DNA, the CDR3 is TGTGCCAGCAGCTTAATCAGGGAGGGCGATGAGCAGTTCTTC.

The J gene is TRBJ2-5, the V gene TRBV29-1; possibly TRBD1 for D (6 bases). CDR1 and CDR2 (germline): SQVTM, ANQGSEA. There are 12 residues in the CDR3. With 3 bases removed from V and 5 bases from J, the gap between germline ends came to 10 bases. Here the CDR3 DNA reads TGCAGCGTTGATCAGGGGCTTGAGACCCAGTACTTC. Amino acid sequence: CSVDQGLETQYF.